The subject of this entry is one TCR beta chain. Its antigen is undetermined. The data were obtained in a study of cytomegalovirus exposure and HLA in healthy donors. Overall study findings and caveats: A cluster of highly shared sequence variants was likely a sequencing artifact. Productive status was seen about 90% or about 30% of the time for most TCR beta V segments in an earlier analysis.

PCR involved 60 Vbeta and 13 Jbeta primers. TCRdb's table, derived via immunoSEQ multiplex PCR, lists solely in-frame clones and lacks some. This table holds about 220,000 clones, about 74% found once. The germline CDR1 and CDR2 sequences are MGHRA and YSYEKL. The CDR3 loop spans 13 amino acids. V lost 5 bases and J lost 3, with 8 bases in between. What was sequenced was PBMCs. The sequence came from a woman in her thirties in good health and CMV-seronegative. This chain joins TRBV4-1 and TRBJ2-1; D might be TRBD2 (5 bases). In DNA, the CDR3 is TGCGCCAGCAGCGCCAGCGGCTACAATGAGCAGTTCTTC. This encodes CASSASGYNEQFF.